The T cell receptor beta chain described here comes from a study of blood T cell repertoires in COVID-19. As for the study in general: Sites across the United States, Italy and Spain contributed samples from acute and convalescent COVID-19. PBMCs, B-cell-depleted T cells, or T cells were the source of the cDNA or gDNA that made up the material.

Some clones are missing from TCRdb's copy, which holds only in-frame ones; the method was immunoSEQ multiplex PCR. Of 60,000 to 80,000 clones in the sample, around 84% are singletons; the top ten hold under 1.3%. The length of the CDR3 is 16 residues. V was clipped by 2 bases and J by 5 bases; unmatched bases: 8. CDR1 is MNHNS and CDR2 is SASEGT in the germline V gene. The material sequenced was peripheral blood. The chain employs TRBV6-1 and TRBJ1-4; 7 bases are shared with TRBD1. The sequence derives from a man in his sixties or seventies with acute or convalescent COVID-19. The chain's CDR3 is CASSESGTARNEKLFF. The CDR3 DNA follows: TGTGCCAGCAGTGAAAGTGGGACAGCGAGAAATGAAAAACTGTTTTTT.